This T cell receptor beta chain comes out of a study of monozygotic twins with inflammatory bowel disease. General observations from the study: A reduction in TCRbeta diversity (inverse Simpson) was seen in IBD patients relative to healthy co-twins. Researchers were unable to tell different T cell subtypes apart. Relative to healthy twins, IBD patients had fewer clonotypes in common with others, a gap that was especially apparent with disease activity.

As regards this clonotype: Antigen unknown.

TCRdb re-analyzed the 5' RACE reads; it lists each CDR3 protein once, without DNA. The sample table sets out some 200,000 distinct CDR3 sequences. This CDR3 is 16 amino acids long. Germline V gene data show CDR1 as DFQATT and CDR2 as SNEGSKA (reference sequence). Someone took an approximately 2.4 ml blood sample from each of the donors. The receptor was derived from a human donor with ulcerative colitis or Crohn's disease, or a healthy co-twin of an affected twin (not recorded which). The chain joins TRBV20-1 to TRBJ2-1; TCRdb gives TRBD2 as the D gene, but with no DNA this cannot be confirmed. The sequenced sample consisted of blood. The CDR3: CSASGSGRWSYNEQFF.